Listed here is a single T cell receptor beta chain. The sample belongs to a study of control samples from healthy donors and cancer patients. Sequencing used immunoSEQ multiplex PCR; TCRdb keeps in-frame clones, though not all of them. The table includes some 150,000 clones, 91% detected once. The CDR3 is made up of 15 amino acids. V was pared by 0 bases and J by 3 bases, with 11 bases between. The germline V gene has CDR1 MGHRA and CDR2 YSYEKL. The TCR originated in a man aged 18 to 29 in good health. Sequencing used blood. The chain recombines TRBV4-1 with TRBJ1-2; D unclear. CDR3 sequence reads: CASSQELVSDYGYTF. CDR3 nucleotide sequence: TGCGCCAGCAGCCAAGAATTGGTCAGCGACTATGGCTACACCTTC.